This TCR beta chain was recovered during a study of T-cell reconstitution after alpha-beta-depleted transplantation in children. Deletions cut 2 bases from V and 4 bases from J, with 13 bases between. The germline gives CDR1 ENHRY, CDR2 SYGVKD. This CDR3 is built from 15 residues. This clonotype was picked up many times. Its target is unknown. The authors prepared the TCRbeta library with unique molecular identifiers. One entry per CDR3 protein, called by TCRdb with MiXCR from the PCR reads. This table holds over 200,000 distinct CDR3 sequences, around 9.2% found once. Study findings and constraints: Most T-cell counts and diversity one year after the transplant came from T cells that were newly produced. Several hundred graft clones that had expanded were reportedly the source of alpha-beta T cells about two months after transplant. Surviving thymic progenitors and recipient T cells were the source of high TCRbeta diversity at day 60 in some patients.

The chain employs TRBV10-3 and TRBJ2-3, with D tentatively TRBD1 (8 bases). This TCR was sampled from a male patient between 2 and 10 years old who had a stem cell transplant for acute myeloid leukemia, so the T cells may come from the graft donor. The source material was PBMCs, mostly from graft donor cells, sampled 360 days after TCRalphabeta/CD19-depleted stem cell transplant. CDR3 bases: TGTGCCATCAGTGAGGGACAGGGAGGGTCAGATACGCAGTATTTT. Translation gives CAISEGQGGSDTQYF.